This T cell receptor beta chain was sequenced during a study of blood T cells in healthy people across ages. This CDR3 is built from 13 residues. CDR1 is KGHDR, CDR2 SFDVKD, per germline. A word on this clonotype: A read error may produce the germline difference seen at one junction end.

Then a second PCR, running roughly 7 to 11 cycles, was carried out with a sample-barcoded 5' primer and a J-beta primer mix. TCRdb fed the 5' RACE reads into MiXCR, producing one record per CDR3 protein. The top ten clones hold about 30% of a sample with about 670,000 distinct CDR3 sequences, around two fifths of them seen once. This TCR was recovered from a man at least 80 years old in good health. The V gene is TRBV24-1, the J gene TRBJ2-5; D possibly corresponds to TRBD1 (5 bases). Input material: blood. In DNA, the CDR3 is TGTGCCACCAGTGGGGGCAGCCAAGAGACCCAGCACTTC. It specifies CATSGGSQETQHF.